Below are 20 T cell receptor beta chains sequenced from a single sample in a study of blood T cell repertoires in COVID-19. Only in-frame clones appear in the TCRdb table, and some are missing; sequencing was by immunoSEQ multiplex PCR. Of 24,000 or so clones in the sample, 65% to 90% are singletons; the top ten hold 15% to 20%. Sequencing was carried out using peripheral blood. The receptors come from a human donor with acute or convalescent COVID-19. The donor label of this sample is uncertain.

V and J are TRBV19 and TRBJ1-5; possibly TRBD1 for D (5 bases). With 10 bases removed from V and 3 bases from J, the gap between germline ends came to 19 bases. In germline, CDR1 is LNHDA, CDR2 SQIVND (reference sequence). This CDR3 has 15 residues. CDR3 coding DNA: TGTGCCACCTCGACAGCTCACCTTTACAATCAGCCCCAGCATTTT. Translated: CATSTAHLYNQPQHF.

The rearrangement links TRBV5-1 to TRBJ2-3; 12 bases match TRBD1. CDR1 is SGHRS and CDR2 is YFSETQ in the germline V gene. V lost 4 bases, J lost 6 bases, and 6 bases stayed unmatched. CDR3 length: 15 residues. The CDR3 bases are TGCGCCAGCAGCGGCTCCGGGACAGGGGGCGATACGCAGTATTTT. It specifies CASSGSGTGGDTQYF.

This chain uses TRBV6-5 with TRBJ1-1; possible D gene TRBD1, 5 bases. V was trimmed by 9 bases and J by 13 bases, leaving 15 bases between them. The CDR3 is made up of 10 amino acids. Germline V gene data show CDR1 as MNHEY and CDR2 as SVGAGI. The CDR3, as DNA: TGTGCCAGTTGGGGGGAGAGGCGTTTCTTT. Translation gives CASWGERRFF.

This clone came up once. The rearrangement joins TRBV19 to TRBJ1-1; 10 bases agree with TRBD1. CDR3 size: 15 residues. The germline CDR1 and CDR2 sequences are LNHDA and SQIVND (reference sequence). The V gene end was trimmed by 5 bases and the J gene end by 3 bases; junction bases not matched to a gene: 6. CDR3 sequence: CASSADRGRDTEAFF. For the CDR3, the DNA is TGTGCCAGTAGTGCCGACAGGGGGCGGGACACTGAAGCTTTCTTT.

V and J are TRBV11-2 and TRBJ2-2; D perhaps matches TRBD1 (5 bases). Germline assignment: CDR1 SGHAT and CDR2 FQNNGV. V shed 5 bases and J shed 6 bases, with 16 bases lying between them. CDR3 size: 15 residues. The CDR3 loop is CASSPTSQGAGELFF. Here the CDR3 DNA reads TGTGCCAGCAGCCCCACGTCCCAAGGGGCCGGGGAGCTGTTTTTT.

This clone is a singleton in its sample. The chain combines TRBV7-6 with TRBJ1-1; D is perhaps TRBD1 (6 bases). Germline values: CDR1 SGHVS, CDR2 FNYEAQ. V lost 1 base to trimming and J lost 6 bases, with 9 bases between them. The CDR3 is 13 residues long. The CDR3 protein is CASSLGAGAEAFF. In DNA form, the CDR3 reads TGTGCCAGCAGCTTAGGGGCAGGGGCTGAAGCTTTCTTT.

This chain joins TRBV7-2 and TRBJ1-3; a weak D match, TRBD1 (5 bases). The CDR3 has 15 amino acids. V was cut by 2 bases and J by 6 bases, with 14 bases left in between. CDR1 is SGHTA, CDR2 FQGNSA, per germline. The chain's CDR3 is CASSLNGGAENTIYF. CDR3 nucleotides: TGTGCCAGCAGCTTAAATGGAGGGGCCGAAAACACCATATATTTT. The full variable domain, rest sourced from reference TRBV7-2 and TRBJ1-3, is GAGVSQSPSNKVTEKGKDVELRCDPISGHTALYWYRQSLGQGLEFLIYFQGNSAPDKSGLPSDRFSAERTGGSVSTLTIQRTQQEDSAVYLCASSLNGGAENTIYFGEGSWLTVV.

The chain uses TRBV7-3 and TRBJ1-3; D remains ambiguous. The V end was cut by 4 bases, the J end by 1 base, with 17 bases between. The CDR3 is 17 amino acids. From germline, CDR1 is SGHTA and CDR2 FQGTGA. CDR3 residues: CASSSLSPGTSGNTIYF. The CDR3 nucleotides read TGTGCCAGCAGCTCACTGTCCCCCGGTACTTCTGGAAACACCATATATTTT.

The V call is TRBV5-4, the J call TRBJ2-1; a possible D gene is TRBD2 (5 bases). The CDR3 is made up of 16 amino acids. Germline loops: CDR1 SGHNT, CDR2 YYREEE (reference sequence). V shed 2 bases and J shed 0 bases, with 12 bases lying between them. In DNA form, the CDR3 reads TGTGCCAGCAGCTTAAGGACGGGGAGCTCCTACAATGAGCAGTTCTTC. This encodes CASSLRTGSSYNEQFF.

This clone appeared a single time. J is TRBJ2-1 and V is TRBV18, with 7 nucleotides matching TRBD1. From germline, CDR1 is KGHSH and CDR2 LQKENI. V dropped 1 base and J dropped 12; count of bases not matched to a gene: 6. This CDR3 is 13 amino acids long. This chain's CDR3 is CASSPRQTGWQFF. DNA for the CDR3: TGTGCCAGCTCACCACGACAGACAGGGTGGCAGTTCTTC. Supplemented by reference TRBV18 and TRBJ2-1, the full variable domain reads NAGVMQNPRHLVRRRGQEARLRCSPMKGHSHVYWYRQLPEEGLKFMVYLQKENIIDESGMPKERFSAEFPKEGPSILRIQQVVRGDSAAYFCASSPRQTGWQFFGPGTRLTVL.

The chain has TRBV3-1 (or the pseudogene TRBV3-2) and TRBJ1-3, with unresolved D. Germline CDR1 reads LGHDT; CDR2 reads YNNKEL (reference sequence). The CDR3 is 15 residues long. Trimming stripped 1 base from V and 4 bases from J, with 11 bases between. CDR3 sequence (DNA): TGTGCCAGCAGCCAAGGGCTGACATTCGGAAACACCATATATTTT. Translating it yields CASSQGLTFGNTIYF.

The J gene is TRBJ1-1, the V gene TRBV29-1; no clear D gene. V was trimmed by 4 bases and J by 0 bases, leaving 12 bases between them. The CDR3 is made up of 14 amino acids. Germline lookup yields CDR1 SQVTM and CDR2 ANQGSEA. Here the CDR3 reads CSVAGLNMNTEAFF. The CDR3 nucleotides are TGCAGCGTTGCCGGACTGAACATGAACACTGAAGCTTTCTTT.

The chain carries TRBV4-1 and TRBJ2-1, with TRBD2 as a possible D gene (7 bases). CDR1 is MGHRA, CDR2 YSYEKL, per germline. The length of the CDR3 is 17 residues. Trimming took 3 bases from V and 2 from J, leaving 17 bases between them. CDR3 in amino acids: CASSHGGLSGAYNEQFF. In DNA, the CDR3 is TGCGCCAGCAGCCATGGGGGGCTAAGCGGGGCCTACAATGAGCAGTTCTTC.

This chain connects TRBV7-9 to TRBJ2-6; D is possibly TRBD1 (6 bases). The germline V gene encodes CDR1 SEHNR and CDR2 FQNEAQ (reference sequence). V was clipped by 3 bases and J by 2 bases, with 11 bases between them. The CDR3 consists of 16 residues. Here the CDR3 DNA reads TGTGCCAGCAGCTTTGGACAGTCTCCTGGGGCCAACGTCCTGACTTTC. Its translation: CASSFGQSPGANVLTF.

This chain uses TRBV5-1 with TRBJ1-1; no reliable D call. Germline V gives CDR1 SGHRS, CDR2 YFSETQ. The CDR3 is made up of 15 amino acids. V lost 5 bases and J 4 bases, leaving 18 bases between the germline ends. CDR3 sequence (DNA): TGCGCCAGCAGTTGGGCCCCGGGAAAGGGCACTGAAGCTTTCTTT. This translates into CASSWAPGKGTEAFF.

V is TRBV6-5 and J is TRBJ2-7, with D perhaps matching TRBD1 (6 bases). CDR3 length: 14 amino acids. The V end lost 10 bases, the J end lost 4 bases, and 20 bases lay between the germline ends. Germline values: CDR1 MNHEY, CDR2 SVGAGI. CDR3 loop: CANHSTGRLYEQYF. The CDR3 DNA sequence: TGTGCCAACCATTCGACAGGAAGGCTTTACGAGCAGTACTTC.

CDR3 residues: CASSPGTGRTNTGELFF. The CDR3 region has the DNA TGTGCCAGCAGCCCAGGGACAGGCCGCACGAACACCGGGGAGCTGTTTTTT. V is TRBV5-5 and J is TRBJ2-2; TRBD1 matches at 8 bases. This CDR3 has 17 residues. Trimming took 4 bases from V and 0 from J; bases not matched to a gene: 8. In germline, CDR1 is SGHKS, CDR2 YYEKEE (reference sequence).

This clone occurred a few times. The genes are TRBV6-5 and TRBJ1-2; D not certain. Trimming took 5 bases from V and 6 from J, leaving 16 bases between them. Germline V CDR1 and CDR2: MNHEY, SVGAGI. This CDR3 has 14 amino acids. The CDR3 bases are TGTGCCAGCAGTCGTACACCCAGGCAAAATGGCTACACCTTC. It translates to CASSRTPRQNGYTF.

This rearrangement joins TRBV29-1 to TRBJ1-1, with D hard to call. CDR3 length: 12 amino acids. Trimming took 4 bases from V and 6 from J, leaving 12 bases between them. Germline-derived CDR1 and CDR2 are SQVTM and ANQGSEA. CDR3 sequence: CSVVLTGSEAFF. For the CDR3, the DNA is TGCAGCGTTGTGTTGACGGGATCTGAAGCTTTCTTT.

The chain recombines TRBV5-1 with TRBJ1-4; 7 positions agree with TRBD1. CDR1 and CDR2 (germline): SGHRS, YFSETQ. Trimming at V came to 7 bases and at J to 8 bases, leaving 11 bases not matched to a gene. The CDR3 has 14 amino acids. In DNA, the CDR3 is TGCGCCAGCCAGCCGGGAGGGGGCGAGGAAAAACTGTTTTTT. Translation gives CASQPGGGEEKLFF.